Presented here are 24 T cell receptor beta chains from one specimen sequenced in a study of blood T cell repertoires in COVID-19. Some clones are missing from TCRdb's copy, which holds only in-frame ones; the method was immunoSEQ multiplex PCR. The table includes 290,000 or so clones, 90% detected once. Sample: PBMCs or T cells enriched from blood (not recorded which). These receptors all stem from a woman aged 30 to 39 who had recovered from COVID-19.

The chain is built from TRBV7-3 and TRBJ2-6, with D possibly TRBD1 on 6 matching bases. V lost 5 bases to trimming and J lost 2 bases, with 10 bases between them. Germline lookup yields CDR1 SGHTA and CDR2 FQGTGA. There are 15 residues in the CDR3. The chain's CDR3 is CASSPDRPGANVLTF. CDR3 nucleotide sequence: TGTGCCAGCAGCCCGGACAGACCTGGGGCCAACGTCCTGACTTTC. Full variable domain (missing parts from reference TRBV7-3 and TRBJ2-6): GAGVSQTPSNKVTEKGKYVELRCDPISGHTALYWYRQSLGQGPEFLIYFQGTGAADDSGLPNDRFFAVRPEGSVSTLKIQRTERGDSAVYLCASSPDRPGANVLTFGAGSRLTVL.

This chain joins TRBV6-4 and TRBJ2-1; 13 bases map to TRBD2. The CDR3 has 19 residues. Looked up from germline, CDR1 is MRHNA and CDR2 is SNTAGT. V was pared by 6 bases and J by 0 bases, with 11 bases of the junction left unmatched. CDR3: CASSRTGLAGTSSYNEQFF. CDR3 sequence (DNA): TGTGCCAGCAGCAGAACGGGACTAGCGGGAACTAGCTCCTACAATGAGCAGTTCTTC.

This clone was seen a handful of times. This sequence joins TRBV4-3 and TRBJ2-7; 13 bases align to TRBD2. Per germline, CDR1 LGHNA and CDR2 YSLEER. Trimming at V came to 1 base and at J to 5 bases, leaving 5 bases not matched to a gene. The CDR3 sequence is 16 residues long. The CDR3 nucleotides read TGCGCCAGCAGCCAAGGAAGGACTAGCGGGAGAAACGAGCAGTACTTC. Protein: CASSQGRTSGRNEQYF.

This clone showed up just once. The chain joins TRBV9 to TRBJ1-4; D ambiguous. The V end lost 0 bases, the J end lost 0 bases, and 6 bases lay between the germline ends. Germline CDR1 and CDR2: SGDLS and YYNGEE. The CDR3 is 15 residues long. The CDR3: CASSVDTATNEKLFF. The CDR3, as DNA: TGTGCCAGCAGCGTAGACACAGCAACTAATGAAAAACTGTTTTTT.

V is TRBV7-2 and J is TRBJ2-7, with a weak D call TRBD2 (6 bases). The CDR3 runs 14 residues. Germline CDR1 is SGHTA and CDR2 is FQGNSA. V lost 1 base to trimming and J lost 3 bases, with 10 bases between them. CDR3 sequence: CASSLGWEDYEQYF. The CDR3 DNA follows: TGTGCCAGCAGCTTAGGTTGGGAGGACTACGAGCAGTACTTC.

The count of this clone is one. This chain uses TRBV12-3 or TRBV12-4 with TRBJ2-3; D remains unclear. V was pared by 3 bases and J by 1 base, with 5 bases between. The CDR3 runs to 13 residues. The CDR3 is CASSLSGTDTQYF. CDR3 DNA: TGTGCCAGCAGTTTGAGCGGCACAGATACGCAGTATTTT.

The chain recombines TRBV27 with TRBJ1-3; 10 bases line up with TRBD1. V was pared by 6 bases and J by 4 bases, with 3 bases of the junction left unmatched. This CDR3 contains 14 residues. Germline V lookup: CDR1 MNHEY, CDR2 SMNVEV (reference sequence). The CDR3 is CASSDRGRGNTIYF. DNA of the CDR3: TGTGCCAGCAGCGACAGGGGGCGGGGAAACACCATATATTTT.

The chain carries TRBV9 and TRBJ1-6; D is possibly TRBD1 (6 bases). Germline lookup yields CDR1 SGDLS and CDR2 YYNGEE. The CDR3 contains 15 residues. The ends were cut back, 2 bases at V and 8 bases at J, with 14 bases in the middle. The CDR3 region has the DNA TGTGCCAGCAGCGTGACAGGTAACCCAGATTCACCCCTCCACTTT. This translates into CASSVTGNPDSPLHF.

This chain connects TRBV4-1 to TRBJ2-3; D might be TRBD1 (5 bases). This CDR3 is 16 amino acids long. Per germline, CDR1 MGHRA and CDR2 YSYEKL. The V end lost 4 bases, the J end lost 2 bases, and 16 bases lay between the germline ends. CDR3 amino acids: CASSPGSDLNTDTQYF. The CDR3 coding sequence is TGCGCCAGCAGCCCAGGGTCTGACTTAAACACAGATACGCAGTATTTT.

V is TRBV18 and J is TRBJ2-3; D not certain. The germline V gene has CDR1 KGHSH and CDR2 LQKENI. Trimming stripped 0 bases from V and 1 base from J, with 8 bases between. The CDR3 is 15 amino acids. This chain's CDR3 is CASSPPRSGTDTQYF. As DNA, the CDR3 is TGTGCCAGCTCACCACCTCGCAGCGGCACAGATACGCAGTATTTT.

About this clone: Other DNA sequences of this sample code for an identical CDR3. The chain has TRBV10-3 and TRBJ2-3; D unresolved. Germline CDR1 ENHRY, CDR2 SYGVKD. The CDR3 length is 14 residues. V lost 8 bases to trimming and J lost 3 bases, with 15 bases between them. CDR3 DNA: TGTGCCATCGGTGTGAGCGATCCAACAGATACGCAGTATTTT. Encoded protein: CAIGVSDPTDTQYF.

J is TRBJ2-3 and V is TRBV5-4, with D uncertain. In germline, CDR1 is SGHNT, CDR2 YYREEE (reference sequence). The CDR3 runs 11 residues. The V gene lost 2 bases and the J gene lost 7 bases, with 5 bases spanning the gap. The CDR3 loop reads CASSLSNTQYF. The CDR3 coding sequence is TGTGCCAGCAGCTTATCCAATACGCAGTATTTT.

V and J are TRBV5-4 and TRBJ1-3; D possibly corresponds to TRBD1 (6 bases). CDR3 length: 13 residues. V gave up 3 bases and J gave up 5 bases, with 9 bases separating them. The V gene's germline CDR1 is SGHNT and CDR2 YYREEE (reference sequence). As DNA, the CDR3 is TGTGCCAGCAGCTCTGACAGGAGAAACACCATATATTTT. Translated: CASSSDRRNTIYF.

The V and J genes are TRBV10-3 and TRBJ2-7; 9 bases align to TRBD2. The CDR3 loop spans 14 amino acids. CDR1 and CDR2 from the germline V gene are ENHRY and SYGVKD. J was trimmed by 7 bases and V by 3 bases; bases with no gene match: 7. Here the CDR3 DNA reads TGTGCCATCAGTGACACCGGGACTAGCCTTGAGCAGTACTTC. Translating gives CAISDTGTSLEQYF.

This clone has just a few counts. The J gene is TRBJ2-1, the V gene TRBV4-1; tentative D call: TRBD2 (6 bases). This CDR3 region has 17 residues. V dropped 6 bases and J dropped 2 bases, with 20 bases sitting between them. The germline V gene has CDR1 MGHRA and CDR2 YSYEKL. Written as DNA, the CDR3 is TGCGCCAGCAGTCGACATTTGGGGGAGGTAACCTACAATGAGCAGTTCTTC. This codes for CASSRHLGEVTYNEQFF.

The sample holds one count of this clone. The CDR3 spells CASSLARVQETQYF. The CDR3 coding sequence is TGTGCCAGCAGCTTGGCCCGGGTCCAAGAGACCCAGTACTTC. This rearrangement joins TRBV5-5 to TRBJ2-5; D uncertain. CDR3 size: 14 residues. From germline, CDR1 is SGHKS and CDR2 YYEKEE (reference sequence). Trimming stripped 0 bases from V and 1 base from J, with 7 bases between.

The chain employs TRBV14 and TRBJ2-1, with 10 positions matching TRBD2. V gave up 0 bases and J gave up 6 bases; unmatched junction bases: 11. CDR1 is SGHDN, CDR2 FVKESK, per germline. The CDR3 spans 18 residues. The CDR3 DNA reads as TGTGCCAGCAGCCAAGATCCCCGCTCTAGCGGGAGACGCAATGAGCAGTTCTTC. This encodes CASSQDPRSSGRRNEQFF. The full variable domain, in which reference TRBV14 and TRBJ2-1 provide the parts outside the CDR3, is EAGVTQFPSHSVIEKGQTVTLRCDPISGHDNLYWYRRVMGKEIKFLLHFVKESKQDESGMPNNRFLAERTGGTYSTLKVQPAELEDSGVYFCASSQDPRSSGRRNEQFFGPGTRLTVL.

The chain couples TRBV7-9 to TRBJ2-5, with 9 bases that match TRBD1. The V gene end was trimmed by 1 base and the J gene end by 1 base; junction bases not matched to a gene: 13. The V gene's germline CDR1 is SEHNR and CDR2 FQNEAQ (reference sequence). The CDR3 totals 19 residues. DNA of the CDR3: TGTGCCAGCAGCTTAGTTATCACAGGGGGCATGGAGGGCCAAGAGACCCAGTACTTC. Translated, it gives CASSLVITGGMEGQETQYF.

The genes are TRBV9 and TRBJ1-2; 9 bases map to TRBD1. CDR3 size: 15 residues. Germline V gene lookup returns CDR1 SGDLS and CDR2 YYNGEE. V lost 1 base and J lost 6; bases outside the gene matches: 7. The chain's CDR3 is CASSVNSGQGNGYTF. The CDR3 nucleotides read TGTGCCAGCAGCGTAAATTCTGGACAGGGGAATGGCTACACCTTC.

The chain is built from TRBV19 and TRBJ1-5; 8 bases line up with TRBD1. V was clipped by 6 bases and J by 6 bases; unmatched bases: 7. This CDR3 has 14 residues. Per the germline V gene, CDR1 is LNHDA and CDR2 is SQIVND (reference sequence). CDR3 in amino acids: CASRPQGASQPQHF. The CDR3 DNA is TGTGCCAGTAGACCTCAGGGGGCGAGTCAGCCCCAGCATTTT. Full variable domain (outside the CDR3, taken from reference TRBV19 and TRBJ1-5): DGGITQSPKYLFRKEGQNVTLSCEQNLNHDAMYWYRQDPGQGLRLIYYSQIVNDFQKGDIAEGYSVSREKKESFPLTVTSAQKNPTAFYLCASRPQGASQPQHFGDGTRLSIL.

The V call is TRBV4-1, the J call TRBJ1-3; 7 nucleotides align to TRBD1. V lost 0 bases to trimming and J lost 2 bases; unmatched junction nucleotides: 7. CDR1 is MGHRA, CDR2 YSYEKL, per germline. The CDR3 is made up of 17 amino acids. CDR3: CASSQDRAGGTGNTIYF. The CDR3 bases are TGCGCCAGCAGCCAAGATCGTGCAGGGGGTACTGGAAACACCATATATTTT.

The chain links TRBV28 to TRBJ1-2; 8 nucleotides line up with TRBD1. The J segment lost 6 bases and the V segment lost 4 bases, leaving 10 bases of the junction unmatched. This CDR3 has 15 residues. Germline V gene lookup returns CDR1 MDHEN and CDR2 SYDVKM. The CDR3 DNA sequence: TGTGCCAGCAGTTCTGGACAGGGATGGGTGAATGGCTACACCTTC. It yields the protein CASSSGQGWVNGYTF.

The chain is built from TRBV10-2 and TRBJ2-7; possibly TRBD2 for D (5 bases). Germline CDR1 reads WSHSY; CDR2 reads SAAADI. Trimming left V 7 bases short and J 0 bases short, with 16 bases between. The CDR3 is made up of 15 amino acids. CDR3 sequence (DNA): TGCGCCAGCACCGGTGAAGCGGCGAGCTCCTACGAGCAGTACTTC. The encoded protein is CASTGEAASSYEQYF.

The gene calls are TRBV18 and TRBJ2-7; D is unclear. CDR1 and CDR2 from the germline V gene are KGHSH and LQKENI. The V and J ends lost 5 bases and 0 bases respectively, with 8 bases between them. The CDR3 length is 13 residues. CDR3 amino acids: CASSSSSSYEQYF. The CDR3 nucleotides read TGTGCCAGCTCATCATCCAGCTCCTACGAGCAGTACTTC.